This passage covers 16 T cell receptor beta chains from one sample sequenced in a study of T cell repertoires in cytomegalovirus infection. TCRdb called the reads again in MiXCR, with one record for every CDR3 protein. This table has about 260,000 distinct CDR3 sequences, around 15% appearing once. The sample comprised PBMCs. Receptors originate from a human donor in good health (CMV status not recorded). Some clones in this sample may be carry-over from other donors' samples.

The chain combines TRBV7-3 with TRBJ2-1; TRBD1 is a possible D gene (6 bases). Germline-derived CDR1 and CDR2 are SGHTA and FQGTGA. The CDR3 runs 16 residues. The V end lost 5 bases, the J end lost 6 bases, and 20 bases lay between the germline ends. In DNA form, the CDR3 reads TGTGCCAGCAGCATAAGTGTGGGACATGGTGGCAATGAGCAGTTCTTC. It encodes CASSISVGHGGNEQFF.

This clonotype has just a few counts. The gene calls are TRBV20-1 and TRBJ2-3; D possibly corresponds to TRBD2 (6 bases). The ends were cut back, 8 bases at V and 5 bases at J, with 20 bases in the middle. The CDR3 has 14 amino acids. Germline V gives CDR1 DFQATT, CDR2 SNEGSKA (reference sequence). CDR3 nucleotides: TGCAGTTTTAGCGGCGGCTCTGCCCGAGATACGCAGTATTTT. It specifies CSFSGGSARDTQYF.

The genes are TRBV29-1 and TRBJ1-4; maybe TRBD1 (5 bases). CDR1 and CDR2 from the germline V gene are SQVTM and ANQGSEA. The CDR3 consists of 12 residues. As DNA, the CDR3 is TGCAGTGCGGGGGGATTAAATGAAAAACTGTTTTTT. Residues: CSAGGLNEKLFF.

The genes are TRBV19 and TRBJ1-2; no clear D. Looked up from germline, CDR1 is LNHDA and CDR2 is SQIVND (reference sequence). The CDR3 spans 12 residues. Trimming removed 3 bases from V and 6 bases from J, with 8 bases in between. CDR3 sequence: CASSIKGHGYTF. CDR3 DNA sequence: TGTGCCAGTAGTATCAAGGGCCATGGCTACACCTTC. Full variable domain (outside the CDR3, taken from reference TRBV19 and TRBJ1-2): DGGITQSPKYLFRKEGQNVTLSCEQNLNHDAMYWYRQDPGQGLRLIYYSQIVNDFQKGDIAEGYSVSREKKESFPLTVTSAQKNPTAFYLCASSIKGHGYTFGSGTRLTVV.

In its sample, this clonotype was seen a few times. Here the CDR3 reads CASSELGGLGTEAFF. The CDR3 coding sequence is TGTGCCAGCAGTGAATTGGGGGGGCTGGGCACTGAAGCTTTCTTT. This chain connects TRBV25-1 to TRBJ1-1; tentative D call: TRBD1 (6 bases). CDR1 is MGHDK, CDR2 SYGVNS, per germline. CDR3 length: 15 residues. Trimming stripped 1 base from V and 4 bases from J, with 13 bases between.

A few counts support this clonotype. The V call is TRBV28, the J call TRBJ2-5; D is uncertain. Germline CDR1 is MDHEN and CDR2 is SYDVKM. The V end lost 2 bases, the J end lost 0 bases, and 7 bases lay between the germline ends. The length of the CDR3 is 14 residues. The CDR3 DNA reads TGTGCCAGCAGTTTAGGGCAGTACCAAGAGACCCAGTACTTC. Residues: CASSLGQYQETQYF.

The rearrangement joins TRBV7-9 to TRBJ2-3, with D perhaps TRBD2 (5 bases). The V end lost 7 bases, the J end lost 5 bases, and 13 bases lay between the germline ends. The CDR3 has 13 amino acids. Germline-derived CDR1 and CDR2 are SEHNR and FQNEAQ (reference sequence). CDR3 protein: CASIGGLRDTQYF. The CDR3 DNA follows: TGTGCCAGCATTGGCGGGCTACGAGATACGCAGTATTTT.

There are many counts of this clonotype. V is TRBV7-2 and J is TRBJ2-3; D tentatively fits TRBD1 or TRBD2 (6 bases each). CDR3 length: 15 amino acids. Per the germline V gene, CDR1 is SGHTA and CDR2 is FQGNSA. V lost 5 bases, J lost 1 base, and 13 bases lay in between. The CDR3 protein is CASSSDRRGTDTQYF. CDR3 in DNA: TGTGCCAGCAGCAGTGACAGGAGGGGCACAGATACGCAGTATTTT.

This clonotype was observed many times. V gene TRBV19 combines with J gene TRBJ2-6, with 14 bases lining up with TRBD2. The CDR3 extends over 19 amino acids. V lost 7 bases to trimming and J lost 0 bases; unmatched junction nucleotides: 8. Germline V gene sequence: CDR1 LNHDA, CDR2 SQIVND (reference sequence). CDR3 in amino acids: CASKGLAGVTRSGANVLTF. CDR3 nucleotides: TGTGCCAGTAAGGGACTAGCGGGAGTCACACGCTCTGGGGCCAACGTCCTGACTTTC. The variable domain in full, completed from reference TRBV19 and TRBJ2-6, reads DGGITQSPKYLFRKEGQNVTLSCEQNLNHDAMYWYRQDPGQGLRLIYYSQIVNDFQKGDIAEGYSVSREKKESFPLTVTSAQKNPTAFYLCASKGLAGVTRSGANVLTFGAGSRLTVL.

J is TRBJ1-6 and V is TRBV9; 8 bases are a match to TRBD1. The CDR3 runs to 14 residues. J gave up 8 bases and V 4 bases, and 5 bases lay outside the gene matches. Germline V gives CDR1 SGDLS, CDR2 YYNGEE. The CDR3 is CASSPGQGHSPLHF. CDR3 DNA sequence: TGTGCCAGCAGCCCCGGACAGGGACATTCACCCCTCCACTTT.

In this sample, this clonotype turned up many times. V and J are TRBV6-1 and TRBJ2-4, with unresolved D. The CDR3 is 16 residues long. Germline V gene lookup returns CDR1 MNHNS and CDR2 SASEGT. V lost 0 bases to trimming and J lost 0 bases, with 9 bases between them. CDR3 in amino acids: CASSEAAGLAKNIQYF. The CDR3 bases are TGTGCCAGCAGTGAAGCGGCCGGGTTAGCCAAAAACATTCAGTACTTC.

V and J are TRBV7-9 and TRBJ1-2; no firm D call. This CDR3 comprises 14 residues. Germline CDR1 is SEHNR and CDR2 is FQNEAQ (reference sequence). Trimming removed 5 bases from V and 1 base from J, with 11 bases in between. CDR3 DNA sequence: TGTGCCAGCAGCCCGGGTCCCCTTAACTATGGCTACACCTTC. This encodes CASSPGPLNYGYTF. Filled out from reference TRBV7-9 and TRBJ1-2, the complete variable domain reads DTGVSQNPRHKITKRGQNVTFRCDPISEHNRLYWYRQTLGQGPEFLTYFQNEAQLEKSRLLSDRFSAERPKGSFSTLEIQRTEQGDSAMYLCASSPGPLNYGYTFGSGTRLTVV.

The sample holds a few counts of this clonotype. The CDR3 loop is CASSLQGMGTEAFF. CDR3 coding DNA: TGCGCCAGCAGCTTGCAAGGGATGGGCACTGAAGCTTTCTTT. V is TRBV5-1 and J is TRBJ1-1; D uncertain. This CDR3 is 14 amino acids long. From germline, CDR1 is SGHRS and CDR2 YFSETQ. V lost 1 base and J 4 bases, leaving 11 bases between the germline ends.

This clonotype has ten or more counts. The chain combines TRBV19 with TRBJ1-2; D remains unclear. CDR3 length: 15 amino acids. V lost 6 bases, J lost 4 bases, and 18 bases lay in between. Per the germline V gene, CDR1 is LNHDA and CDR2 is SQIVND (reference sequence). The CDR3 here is CASSIKGAWSYGYTF. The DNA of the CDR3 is TGTGCCAGTAGCATAAAAGGTGCGTGGAGCTATGGCTACACCTTC.

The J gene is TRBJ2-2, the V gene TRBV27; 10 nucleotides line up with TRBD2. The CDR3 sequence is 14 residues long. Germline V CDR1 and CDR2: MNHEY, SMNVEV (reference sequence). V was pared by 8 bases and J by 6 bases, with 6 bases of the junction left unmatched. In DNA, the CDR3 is TGTGCCAGCGTAGCGGGAGGCGGGCCCGGGGAGCTGTTTTTT. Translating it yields CASVAGGGPGELFF.

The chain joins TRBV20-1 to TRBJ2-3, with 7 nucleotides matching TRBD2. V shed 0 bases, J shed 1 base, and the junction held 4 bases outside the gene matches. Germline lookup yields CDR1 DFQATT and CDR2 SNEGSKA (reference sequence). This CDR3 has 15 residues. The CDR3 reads CSARESGRGTDTQYF. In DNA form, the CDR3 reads TGCAGTGCTAGAGAATCAGGGAGGGGCACAGATACGCAGTATTTT.